This T cell receptor beta chain appears in the sequencing data of a study of T cells after yellow fever vaccination. Notes on the study in general: Post-booster repertoires again held most primary-vaccination clones (roughly 95% CD4, roughly 89% CD8).

Per germline, CDR1 MDHEN and CDR2 SYDVKM. V was pared by 6 bases and J by 7 bases, with 6 bases of the junction left unmatched. The CDR3 spans 16 residues. Regarding this clonotype: The antigen is not known.

Via MiXCR, TCRdb re-called the 5' RACE reads, giving one row per CDR3 protein. The sample consists of about 300,000 distinct CDR3 sequences, approximately 3.9% of them appearing once. The TCR comes from a man between 18 and 29 years old who received the YFV17D yellow fever vaccine. The J gene is TRBJ2-2, the V gene TRBV28; 15 bases line up with TRBD2. Source: PBMCs, taken 5 days after the yellow fever booster vaccination. CDR3 sequence reads: CASSYGLAGGIGELFF. The CDR3 region has the DNA TGTGCCAGCAGCTACGGACTAGCGGGGGGGATCGGGGAGCTGTTTTTT.